The 16 T cell receptor beta chains below were found in one sample sequenced in a study of blood T cell repertoires in COVID-19. Generated by immunoSEQ multiplex PCR, the TCRdb table keeps only in-frame clones and is missing some. The profile covers roughly 110,000 clones, with 76% appearing a single time and 5% to 7.5% taken by the ten largest. The sample was peripheral blood. These receptors were taken from an elderly man with COVID-19, enrolled during active disease.

Here the CDR3 DNA reads TGTGCCAGCAGCTCCCGCCGGGGTGCGGGAGGAGAGACCCAGTACTTC. It is translated as CASSSRRGAGGETQYF. The rearrangement links TRBV7-9 to TRBJ2-5, with 8 nucleotides matching TRBD2. The CDR3 runs to 16 residues. CDR1 and CDR2 from the germline V gene are SEHNR and FQNEAQ (reference sequence). V trimming: 4 bases; J trimming: 4 bases; junction bases outside the gene matches: 11.

V and J are TRBV7-3 and TRBJ2-7; 7 bases align to TRBD1. Losses at the gene ends were 5 bases for V and 5 bases for J; bases not matched to a gene: 6. CDR3 length: 13 residues. Germline CDR1 reads SGHTA; CDR2 reads FQGTGA. The CDR3 loop is CASSPTTGDEQYF. The DNA for the CDR3 is TGTGCCAGCAGCCCTACCACAGGGGACGAGCAGTACTTC.

The chain has TRBV11-3 and TRBJ2-1; 8 bases are a match to TRBD2. This CDR3 comprises 16 residues. The germline CDR1 and CDR2 sequences are SGHNT and YENEEA. V trimming: 4 bases; J trimming: 2 bases; junction bases outside the gene matches: 7. CDR3 loop: CASSSNRGGTYNEQFF. The CDR3 DNA follows: TGTGCCAGCAGCTCGAACCGGGGGGGCACCTACAATGAGCAGTTCTTC.

A single count supports this clone. The chain is built from TRBV7-8 and TRBJ2-1; TRBD2 might be the D (6 bases). The CDR3 totals 19 residues. Per germline, CDR1 SGHVS and CDR2 FQNEAQ. The V gene lost 1 base and the J gene lost 10 bases, with 29 bases spanning the gap. CDR3 DNA: TGTGCCAGCAGCTTAGTGCATTTGGGCCTGGTTGTAAGCGGGTCCGAGCAGTTCTTC. Amino acid sequence: CASSLVHLGLVVSGSEQFF.

The chain joins TRBV28 to TRBJ2-2; D is unresolved. Germline CDR1 MDHEN, CDR2 SYDVKM. This CDR3 region has 13 residues. V lost 10 bases, J lost 2 bases, and 11 bases lay in between. CDR3 coding DNA: TGTGCCACCAGGCCGAGTAACACCGGGGAGCTGTTTTTT. It is translated as CATRPSNTGELFF.

V is TRBV3-1 (or the pseudogene TRBV3-2) and J is TRBJ2-7, with a weak D call TRBD1 (6 bases). From germline, CDR1 is LGHDT and CDR2 YNNKEL (reference sequence). The ends were cut back, 6 bases at V and 5 bases at J, with 14 bases in the middle. This CDR3 is built from 13 residues. The CDR3, as DNA: TGTGCCAGCAGGGAAACAGGGATAGACGAGCAGTACTTC. Encoded protein: CASRETGIDEQYF.

The V call is TRBV7-3, the J call TRBJ2-3; 9 nucleotides match TRBD1. Germline assignment: CDR1 SGHTA and CDR2 FQGTGA. Losses at the gene ends were 5 bases for V and 4 bases for J; bases not matched to a gene: 7. This CDR3 has 15 residues. The DNA for the CDR3 is TGTGCCAGCAGCCGTGGGACAGGGAGTGCAGATACGCAGTATTTT. This codes for CASSRGTGSADTQYF.

This rearrangement joins TRBV20-1 to TRBJ1-1; D is undetermined. Trimming shortened V by 3 bases and J by 1 base, and 6 bases separated the two germline ends. The CDR3 has 12 residues. Germline CDR1 and CDR2: DFQATT and SNEGSKA (reference sequence). In DNA, the CDR3 is TGCAGTGCTAGTGAGCGGAACACTGAAGCTTTCTTT. Protein sequence: CSASERNTEAFF.

This clone was counted a single time. The chain recombines TRBV28 with TRBJ1-2; TRBD1 matches at 9 bases. V dropped 5 bases and J dropped 6; count of bases not matched to a gene: 10. Germline values: CDR1 MDHEN, CDR2 SYDVKM. This CDR3 is built from 15 residues. CDR3 residues: CASSAVDRGKNGYTF. CDR3 DNA: TGTGCCAGCAGTGCTGTGGACAGGGGTAAGAATGGCTACACCTTC.

The chain recombines TRBV5-1 with TRBJ1-1; D is uncertain. CDR1 is SGHRS, CDR2 YFSETQ, per germline. The CDR3 has 15 residues. Trimming removed 4 bases from V and 5 bases from J, with 18 bases in between. The CDR3 DNA is TGCGCCAGCAGCCCTAAGCATGGCGGGAATACTGAAGCTTTCTTT. It is translated as CASSPKHGGNTEAFF.

The chain combines TRBV6-1 with TRBJ1-2; 10 bases align to TRBD1. J gave up 3 bases and V 4 bases, and 8 bases lay outside the gene matches. This CDR3 contains 16 residues. In germline, CDR1 is MNHNS, CDR2 SASEGT. The CDR3 region has the DNA TGTGCCAGCAGTGGCCCCGACAGGGGGCGCGACTATGGCTACACCTTC. This encodes CASSGPDRGRDYGYTF.

The genes are TRBV9 and TRBJ1-2, with D uncertain. The V gene's germline CDR1 is SGDLS and CDR2 YYNGEE. Between the trimmed V and J ends, which lost 0 bases and 6 bases, there was a span of 6 bases. This CDR3 spans 12 amino acids. The CDR3 here is CASSVGGDGYTF. The DNA of the CDR3 is TGTGCCAGCAGCGTAGGCGGCGATGGCTACACCTTC.

The chain employs TRBV30 and TRBJ2-7; 7 bases are a match to TRBD1. There are 14 residues in the CDR3. Germline V gene data show CDR1 as GTSNPN and CDR2 as SVGIG (reference sequence). The V gene end was trimmed by 0 bases and the J gene end by 3 bases; junction bases not matched to a gene: 5. The CDR3 region has the DNA TGTGCCTGGAGTGTACCCGGGACAGACTACGAGCAGTACTTC. Protein: CAWSVPGTDYEQYF.

This sequence joins TRBV27 and TRBJ1-1; TRBD1 might be the D (6 bases). The CDR3 spans 16 residues. CDR1 is MNHEY and CDR2 is SMNVEV in the germline V gene (reference sequence). Trimming cost V 2 bases and J 1 base, with 14 bases left between them. The CDR3 DNA reads as TGTGCCAGCAGTTTAGCAGGGGTAAGCGGGAACACTGAAGCTTTCTTT. Amino acids: CASSLAGVSGNTEAFF.

V is TRBV3-1 (or the pseudogene TRBV3-2) and J is TRBJ1-2; TRBD1 is a possible D gene (6 bases). V was cut by 0 bases and J by 8 bases, with 13 bases left in between. Germline CDR1 is LGHDT and CDR2 is YNNKEL (reference sequence). CDR3 size: 14 residues. CDR3 nucleotide sequence: TGTGCCAGCAGCCAAGATAGCCAGGGGCGAGGCTACACCTTC. Translated, it gives CASSQDSQGRGYTF.

The rearrangement uses TRBV5-5 and TRBJ2-5, with 7 bases aligning to TRBD2. Germline lookup yields CDR1 SGHKS and CDR2 YYEKEE (reference sequence). There are 15 residues in the CDR3. V lost 4 bases and J lost 1; bases outside the gene matches: 7. The CDR3 DNA reads as TGTGCCAGCAGCCTTACTGGGGGGGGCCAAGAGACCCAGTACTTC. Protein sequence: CASSLTGGGQETQYF.